This entry concerns a single T cell receptor delta chain. The target antigen is unknown. One base separates it from a far larger clone, so it is likely a read error. This sample also contains other DNA sequences that code for the same CDR3. Germline V lookup: CDR1 GEAIGNYY, CDR2 EKD. The CDR3 is 19 amino acids. The J segment lost 0 bases and the V segment lost 0 bases, leaving 10 bases of the junction unmatched. The sample comes from a study of γδ T cells in repeated Plasmodium falciparum infection. At the level of the study: Donors were malaria-exposed Malian children or age- and gender-matched Australian children. Notes on the study in general: Vdelta2-negative gammadelta repertoires appeared less diverse and less shared in Malian than Australian children. In Vdelta2-negative, largely Vdelta1+, gammadelta repertoires, repeated controlled infections appeared to drive clonal selection waves. Over time and infection, Vgamma9/Vdelta2+ repertoires remained highly stable and polyclonal.

Bulk repertoires came from Vgamma9/Vdelta2+ or Vdelta2-negative gammadelta T cells flow-sorted from PBMC. TCRdb reprocessed the multiplex PCR reads through CATT. This table has under 50,000 delta-chain clones, 1.6% appearing once. The receptor comes from a pool of human donors (malaria-infected and uninfected, not separated). The rearrangement links TRDV2 to TRDJ1; 12 nucleotides agree with TRDD3. No J gene was available from TCRdb, and it was assigned here by a germline match of the DNA. Sequencing was performed on gamma-delta T cells from blood. CDR3 in DNA: TGTGCCTGTGACACCCTACGACTGGGGGATACAGGTCACACCGATAAACTCATCTTT. Residues: CACDTLRLGDTGHTDKLIF.